The 4 T cell receptor beta chains below all came from one sample that was sequenced in a study of T cell repertoires in cytomegalovirus infection. TCRdb itself ran the reads through MiXCR, one entry per CDR3 protein. The profile shows about 310,000 distinct CDR3 sequences, roughly 25% of them singletons. No antigen has been assigned to these receptors. The specimen was cultured PBMCs, collected from culture after CMV antigen stimulation. The receptors come from a human donor in good health (CMV status not recorded). Some clones in this sample may be carry-over from other donors' samples.

The chain links TRBV7-9 to TRBJ1-5; tentative D call: TRBD1 (5 bases). This CDR3 region has 13 residues. CDR1 SEHNR and CDR2 FQNEAQ come from the germline V gene (reference sequence). The V end was cut by 5 bases, the J end by 5 bases, with 10 bases between. CDR3 amino acids: CASSREGHQPQHF. Here the CDR3 DNA reads TGTGCCAGCAGCCGTGAGGGGCATCAGCCCCAGCATTTT.

The V call is TRBV7-6, the J call TRBJ2-7, with a tentative D call TRBD1 (6 bases). The germline V gene encodes CDR1 SGHVS and CDR2 FNYEAQ. V lost 4 bases and J 3 bases, leaving 16 bases between the germline ends. The CDR3 length is 15 residues. The CDR3 reads CASSSGYREGYEQYF. The CDR3 region has the DNA TGTGCCAGCAGCTCGGGCTACAGGGAAGGCTACGAGCAGTACTTC.

The V and J genes are TRBV27 and TRBJ2-7; 9 positions match TRBD1. V gave up 5 bases and J gave up 2 bases; unmatched junction bases: 7. This CDR3 is 15 amino acids long. Per germline, CDR1 MNHEY and CDR2 SMNVEV (reference sequence). CDR3 residues: CASSKPGQGPYEQYF. In nucleotides, the CDR3 is TGTGCCAGCAGTAAACCGGGACAGGGACCCTACGAGCAGTACTTC.

This clonotype was recorded a few times. The chain is built from TRBV4-1 and TRBJ2-3; D might be TRBD1 (7 bases). Looked up from germline, CDR1 is MGHRA and CDR2 is YSYEKL. Trimming stripped 4 bases from V and 2 bases from J, with 13 bases between. The CDR3 length is 15 residues. The CDR3 is CASSLGGQTTDTQYF. For the CDR3, the DNA is TGCGCCAGCAGCCTCGGGGGACAGACCACAGATACGCAGTATTTT.